The 10 T cell receptor beta chains in this list originate from one sample, sequenced in a study of blood T cell repertoires in COVID-19. Sequenced by immunoSEQ multiplex PCR; TCRdb stores in-frame clones only, minus some. The sample has around 300,000 clones; roughly 90% are singletons. The sequencing input was peripheral blood. The receptors here all came from a man aged 50-60 years with acute or convalescent COVID-19.

This chain links TRBV29-1 with TRBJ2-5; no definite D call. Germline lookup yields CDR1 SQVTM and CDR2 ANQGSEA. V dropped 0 bases and J dropped 1 base, with 9 bases sitting between them. This CDR3 is 14 amino acids long. CDR3 DNA: TGCAGCGTTGAAGAGGTCAGATCCCAAGAGACCCAGTACTTC. Amino acids: CSVEEVRSQETQYF.

The chain combines TRBV30 with TRBJ2-7; 9 bases align to TRBD1. V gave up 0 bases and J gave up 3 bases; unmatched junction bases: 9. CDR1 GTSNPN and CDR2 SVGIG come from the germline V gene (reference sequence). The CDR3 has 16 residues. CDR3: CAWSVSPGTGFYEQYF. The CDR3 coding sequence is TGTGCCTGGAGTGTATCTCCCGGGACAGGGTTCTACGAGCAGTACTTC.

The chain employs TRBV2 and TRBJ1-6; no clear D. V dropped 3 bases and J dropped 7 bases, with 7 bases sitting between them. CDR1 and CDR2 from the germline V gene are SNHLY and FYNNEI. The CDR3 spans 13 residues. The CDR3 nucleotides read TGTGCCAGCAGTGAGGCCAGAAATTCACCCCTCCACTTT. Translation gives CASSEARNSPLHF.

The V call is TRBV5-1, the J call TRBJ1-1; 8 bases match TRBD1. The trim removed 2 bases at V and 3 bases at J, leaving 9 bases unmatched. Germline V gene lookup returns CDR1 SGHRS and CDR2 YFSETQ. This CDR3 is built from 16 residues. The CDR3: CASSFSLTGVDTEAFF. For the CDR3, the DNA is TGCGCCAGCAGCTTCTCCCTGACAGGGGTGGACACTGAAGCTTTCTTT.

This sequence joins TRBV7-3 and TRBJ1-1; 8 bases fit TRBD1. The CDR3 has 13 amino acids. CDR1 and CDR2 (germline): SGHTA, FQGTGA. Trimming at V came to 5 bases and at J to 8 bases, leaving 7 bases not matched to a gene. The CDR3 sequence: CASSLGQGREAFF. CDR3 DNA sequence: TGTGCCAGCAGCCTTGGACAGGGACGAGAAGCTTTCTTT. Full variable domain (rest looked up from reference TRBV7-3 and TRBJ1-1): GAGVSQTPSNKVTEKGKYVELRCDPISGHTALYWYRQSLGQGPEFLIYFQGTGAADDSGLPNDRFFAVRPEGSVSTLKIQRTERGDSAVYLCASSLGQGREAFFGQGTRLTVV.

The chain links TRBV12-3 or TRBV12-4 to TRBJ1-6; D is undetermined. V was trimmed by 3 bases and J by 7 bases, leaving 7 bases between them. The CDR3 loop spans 13 amino acids. Written as DNA, the CDR3 is TGTGCCAGCAGTTTCGGCGGAAATTCACCCCTCCACTTT. This translates into CASSFGGNSPLHF.

This sequence joins TRBV19 and TRBJ2-2, with D perhaps matching TRBD2 (5 bases). The CDR3 is made up of 16 amino acids. V lost 3 bases and J lost 4, with 15 bases in between. Germline V gene sequence: CDR1 LNHDA, CDR2 SQIVND (reference sequence). CDR3 sequence (DNA): TGTGCCAGTAGTATGGCAACCGGGATTCTCACCGGGGAGCTGTTTTTT. It translates to CASSMATGILTGELFF.

The gene calls are TRBV18 and TRBJ2-7; perhaps TRBD1 as D (6 bases). This CDR3 spans 14 amino acids. Germline CDR1 reads KGHSH; CDR2 reads LQKENI. Trimming shortened V by 2 bases and J by 7 bases, and 15 bases separated the two germline ends. DNA for the CDR3: TGTGCCAGCTCACCAACTCGGGCAGACAGGGAGCAGTACTTC. It codes for CASSPTRADREQYF.

This chain links TRBV4-1 with TRBJ2-1; TRBD2 aligns across 9 bases. The germline gives CDR1 MGHRA, CDR2 YSYEKL. The length of the CDR3 is 18 residues. V was clipped by 5 bases and J by 7 bases; unmatched bases: 18. CDR3 region: CASSSMGFGGGAWNEQFF. CDR3 nucleotide sequence: TGCGCCAGCAGCTCAATGGGGTTTGGCGGGGGGGCCTGGAATGAGCAGTTCTTC.

The chain employs TRBV3-1 (or the pseudogene TRBV3-2) and TRBJ2-5, with a possible D match to TRBD1 (6 bases). The V and J ends lost 6 bases and 2 bases respectively, with 16 bases between them. The CDR3 length is 15 residues. Germline V CDR1 and CDR2: LGHDT, YNNKEL (reference sequence). CDR3 residues: CASRLGQLLQETQYF. The CDR3, as DNA: TGTGCCAGCAGGTTGGGACAACTTCTACAAGAGACCCAGTACTTC.